The 13 T cell receptor beta chains in this list originate from one sample, sequenced in a study of immune evolution from preneoplasia to lung adenocarcinoma. Data came from immunoSEQ multiplex PCR; TCRdb stores just in-frame clones and leaves some out. The sample has about 4,800 clones, about 84% seen once; the top ten hold nearly 8.5%. The specimen sequenced was FFPE lung adenocarcinoma in situ tissue. The receptors derive from a person between 65 and 80 years old with lung adenocarcinoma.

This chain joins TRBV25-1 and TRBJ1-2, with 8 bases matching TRBD1. The germline gives CDR1 MGHDK, CDR2 SYGVNS. Trimming removed 0 bases from V and 10 bases from J; junction bases left unmatched: 10. CDR3 length: 15 amino acids. CDR3 nucleotides: TGTGCCAGCAGTGAATATATGGGCCAGGGGGCTGTCTACACCTTC. This codes for CASSEYMGQGAVYTF.

The chain joins TRBV7-2 to TRBJ2-1, with 10 nucleotides matching TRBD1. Germline CDR1 SGHTA, CDR2 FQGNSA. The CDR3 is made up of 15 amino acids. V gave up 10 bases and J gave up 7 bases; unmatched junction bases: 13. CDR3 protein: CATTVGTGVWNEQFF. The CDR3 DNA reads TGTGCCACCACGGTAGGGACAGGGGTGTGGAATGAGCAGTTCTTC.

The table lists this clone with a count of one. J is TRBJ2-4 and V is TRBV11-3; D may be TRBD1 or TRBD2 (5 bases each). The CDR3 runs to 16 residues. Looked up from germline, CDR1 is SGHNT and CDR2 is YENEEA. V was trimmed by 5 bases and J by 1 base, leaving 15 bases between them. The CDR3, as DNA: TGTGCCAGCAGCCCCGGGCAGGGAGCCGCCAAAAACATTCAGTACTTC. Translating it yields CASSPGQGAAKNIQYF. Full variable domain (rest looked up from reference TRBV11-3 and TRBJ2-4): EAGVVQSPRYKIIEKKQPVAFWCNPISGHNTLYWYLQNLGQGPELLIRYENEEAVDDSQLPKDRFSAERLKGVDSTLKIQPAELGDSAVYLCASSPGQGAAKNIQYFGAGTRLSVL.

CDR3 nucleotides: TGTGCCAGCAAAGGGGGGGGCTATGGCTACACCTTC. It translates to CASKGGGYGYTF. The rearrangement uses TRBV2 and TRBJ1-2; D might be TRBD1 (6 bases). V was shortened by 7 bases and J by 4 bases, with 10 bases between the two germline ends. The CDR3 sequence is 12 residues long. Germline values: CDR1 SNHLY, CDR2 FYNNEI.

The chain combines TRBV5-1 with TRBJ1-5; D not certain. The germline V gene has CDR1 SGHRS and CDR2 YFSETQ. The V end was cut by 0 bases, the J end by 7 bases, with 14 bases between. The CDR3 is 15 residues long. In DNA form, the CDR3 reads TGCGCCAGCAGCTTGGATAGGCCCGGAGAGCAGCCCCAGCATTTT. Translated, it gives CASSLDRPGEQPQHF.

This clone has only one observation. The junction and the germline gene differ at one end; a read error may be behind it. The V call is TRBV29-1, the J call TRBJ2-7, with D unresolved. The CDR3 is 13 residues long. The V gene's germline CDR1 is SQVTM and CDR2 ANQGSEA. The CDR3 DNA reads TGCAGCGTGCGACTTAGGTGGTCCTACAAGCAGTACTTC. Encoded protein: CSVRLRWSYKQYF.

The CDR3 is CASSQSSSGRVSGGQFF. CDR3 DNA sequence: TGTGCCAGCAGCCAAAGTTCTAGCGGGAGGGTCTCTGGCGGGCAGTTCTTC. The chain recombines TRBV4-2 with TRBJ2-1, with 12 bases aligning to TRBD2. Losses at the gene ends were 2 bases for V and 12 bases for J; bases not matched to a gene: 14. Germline values: CDR1 LGHNA, CDR2 YNFKEQ. The CDR3 covers 17 residues.

The rearrangement uses TRBV7-3 and TRBJ2-1; possible D gene TRBD2, 5 bases. Germline CDR1 reads SGHTA; CDR2 reads FQGTGA. The CDR3 is made up of 14 amino acids. The V end lost 7 bases, the J end lost 3 bases, and 13 bases lay between the germline ends. The CDR3 region has the DNA TGTGCCAGCACCCCCCATGGAGGCTACAATGAGCAGTTCTTC. It translates to CASTPHGGYNEQFF.

J is TRBJ1-4 and V is TRBV2; D not certain. CDR1 and CDR2 from the germline V gene are SNHLY and FYNNEI. Trimming removed 6 bases at V and 8 bases at J, with 10 bases between. This CDR3 is built from 12 residues. CDR3 in amino acids: CASRLGGEKLFF. The CDR3 nucleotides read TGTGCCAGCAGACTGGGTGGGGAAAAACTGTTTTTT.

This clone was observed a handful of times. The chain uses TRBV27 and TRBJ2-4; the D gene is possibly TRBD2 (6 bases). The CDR3 runs to 14 residues. The germline V and J ends were trimmed by 3 bases and 8 bases, with 14 bases remaining between them. From germline, CDR1 is MNHEY and CDR2 SMNVEV (reference sequence). The CDR3 DNA is TGTGCCAGCAGTTTTCGGGGGAGCGGGCACATTCAGTACTTC. Protein sequence: CASSFRGSGHIQYF.

The chain couples TRBV6-6 to TRBJ1-5; 7 bases align to TRBD1. Germline lookup yields CDR1 MNHNY and CDR2 SVGAGI (reference sequence). The CDR3 sequence is 13 residues long. Trimming removed 8 bases from V and 4 bases from J; junction bases left unmatched: 5. This CDR3 reads CASRPGQNQPQHF. The CDR3 coding sequence is TGTGCCAGCCGACCGGGACAGAATCAGCCCCAGCATTTT.

The V call is TRBV7-6, the J call TRBJ2-7; D perhaps matches TRBD2 (5 bases). The CDR3 runs 16 residues. The germline V gene encodes CDR1 SGHVS and CDR2 FNYEAQ. The V and J ends lost 1 base and 0 bases respectively, with 13 bases between them. The CDR3 nucleotides are TGTGCCAGCAGCTTAGGAGCGGTTGGGAGCTCCTACGAGCAGTACTTC. It codes for CASSLGAVGSSYEQYF.

This clone was observed a handful of times. The chain joins TRBV28 to TRBJ2-7; D might be TRBD1 (5 bases). Germline CDR1 is MDHEN and CDR2 is SYDVKM. There are 11 residues in the CDR3. V lost 7 bases and J 6 bases, leaving 10 bases between the germline ends. Written as DNA, the CDR3 is TGTGCCAGCACCAAGGGGCGCGAGCAGTACTTC. Protein: CASTKGREQYF. The complete variable domain, with remaining parts taken from reference TRBV28 and TRBJ2-7, reads DVKVTQSSRYLVKRTGEKVFLECVQDMDHENMFWYRQDPGLGLRLIYFSYDVKMKEKGDIPEGYSVSREKKERFSLILESASTNQTSMYLCASTKGREQYFGPGTRLTVT.